The sequence of this T cell receptor beta chain was determined in a study of cytomegalovirus exposure and HLA in healthy donors. In the study overall: Membership in the Caucasian-associated ancestry cluster was found for 81% of almost 400 genotyped donors.

Study results and caveats: CMV antigen specificity of a few CMV-associated chains was confirmed in vitro.

As for this clone: The antigen is not known.

PCR primers comprised 60 Vbeta and 13 Jbeta primers. Measured with immunoSEQ multiplex PCR; TCRdb has only the in-frame clones, and not every one. The sample holds 150,000 to 200,000 clones, approximately 70% seen once. The source is a middle-aged man in good health and CMV-seropositive. The sequenced sample consisted of PBMCs.

The CDR3 region has the DNA TGTGCCAGCAGTTGGGAACAGGTAACGGGGAACACTGAAGCTTTCTTT. As protein: CASSWEQVTGNTEAFF. The chain recombines TRBV2 with TRBJ1-1; D might be TRBD1 (5 bases). Germline loops: CDR1 SNHLY, CDR2 FYNNEI. Trimming removed 5 bases at V and 1 base at J, with 17 bases between. This CDR3 spans 16 amino acids. The whole variable domain, remainder taken from reference TRBV2 and TRBJ1-1, is EPEVTQTPSHQVTQMGQEVILRCVPISNHLYFYWYRQILGQKVEFLVSFYNNEISEKSEIFDDQFSVERPDGSNFTLKIRSTKLEDSAMYFCASSWEQVTGNTEAFFGQGTRLTVV.